Listed below are T cell receptor beta chains from one sample, sequenced in a study of blood T cell repertoires in COVID-19. Using immunoSEQ multiplex PCR, the repertoire was profiled, and TCRdb retains in-frame clones only, with some absent. The repertoire holds more than 250,000 clones, with around 87% as singletons. Input material: peripheral blood. The receptor source for this set is a man aged 45-65 years with active or convalescent COVID-19. The conserved cysteine and the conserved F or W are not part of the CDR3 here. Each record gives: V gene, CDR3 protein.

V gene: TRBV30
CDR3 protein: AWSVLYYGYT

V gene: TRBV28
CDR3 protein: ASVGDKRYT

V gene: TRBV7-9
CDR3 protein: ASLGEGYGYT

V gene: TRBV30
CDR3 protein: ACMGQGRTEAF

V gene: TRBV3-1/TRBV3-2
CDR3 protein: ASSQAPPYEQY

V gene: TRBV6-2/TRBV6-3
CDR3 protein: ASSYSRGDPLQETQY

V gene: TRBV19
CDR3 protein: ASSIGEGAGTEAF

V gene: TRBV9
CDR3 protein: ASSVQGVGGYT

V gene: TRBV5-6
CDR3 protein: ASSLPSDRMNTEAF

V gene: TRBV7-6
CDR3 protein: ASSVALRTEAF

V gene: TRBV5-6
CDR3 protein: ASSFSPGTTYSNQPQH

V gene: TRBV27
CDR3 protein: ASSLLAVISGNEQF

V gene: TRBV28
CDR3 protein: ASRTGSYNSPLH

V gene: TRBV25-1
CDR3 protein: ASSRVLNYGYT

V gene: TRBV6-5
CDR3 protein: ASSSIGTGTYEQY

V gene: TRBV6-6
CDR3 protein: ASSYRGRGNTEAF

V gene: TRBV5-6
CDR3 protein: ASSLIGRGYGYT

V gene: TRBV19
CDR3 protein: ASSMKTSSGEQF

V gene: TRBV5-6
CDR3 protein: ASSVIQGSRYGYT

V gene: TRBV19
CDR3 protein: ASSTKPGQGVHTQY

V gene: TRBV21-1
CDR3 protein: ASSKVGYTEAF

V gene: TRBV2
CDR3 protein: ASSGAGGDYGYT

V gene: TRBV5-1
CDR3 protein: ARSLAGGAAGELF

V gene: TRBV9
CDR3 protein: ASSVSGKGTDTQY

V gene: TRBV5-1
CDR3 protein: ASSLVGGATNEKLF

V gene: TRBV4-2
CDR3 protein: ASSQGEGGGSYGYT

V gene: TRBV6-5
CDR3 protein: ASSYSLAGAYNEQF

V gene: TRBV28
CDR3 protein: ASRGLRQDRVHTGELF

V gene: TRBV30
CDR3 protein: ACHTGTDGYT

V gene: TRBV6-5
CDR3 protein: ASSYSGLAASYEQY

V gene: TRBV9
CDR3 protein: ASSVGGGLPADTQY

V gene: TRBV6-5
CDR3 protein: ASSYMGQLGYT

V gene: TRBV5-4
CDR3 protein: ASSPGTGESSGYT

V gene: TRBV7-2
CDR3 protein: ASSLEEGAGAF

V gene: TRBV6-1
CDR3 protein: ASSESGTGYAEAF

V gene: TRBV6-2/TRBV6-3
CDR3 protein: ASSPDRVIGTQY

V gene: TRBV2
CDR3 protein: ASSEADTNQPQH